The 18 T cell receptor beta chains below were found in one sample sequenced in a study of T-cell reconstitution after alpha-beta-depleted transplantation in children. The library targeted TCRbeta and was prepared with unique molecular identifiers. TCRdb re-called the PCR reads with MiXCR, one entry per CDR3 protein. The repertoire holds about 900,000 distinct CDR3 sequences, with about 26% as singletons. The sequencing used PBMCs, mostly from graft donor cells, collected 360 days after TCRalphabeta/CD19-depleted stem cell transplant. These receptors were taken from a boy younger than two who had a stem cell transplant for SCID, so the T cells may come from the graft donor.

This clonotype was counted between two and nine times. The V call is TRBV28, the J call TRBJ1-6, with D possibly matching TRBD1 (6 bases). Germline V gives CDR1 MDHEN, CDR2 SYDVKM. Trimming took 6 bases from V and 5 from J, leaving 14 bases between them. CDR3 length equals 15 residues. The CDR3 sequence is CASSPQGRDNSPLHF. The CDR3 nucleotides read TGTGCCAGCAGCCCACAGGGTAGAGATAATTCACCCCTCCACTTT.

The table lists this clonotype with a few counts. The rearrangement links TRBV2 to TRBJ2-3; D is unresolved. Germline values: CDR1 SNHLY, CDR2 FYNNEI. The CDR3 consists of 16 residues. Trimming took 4 bases from V and 2 from J, leaving 16 bases between them. The CDR3, as DNA: TGTGCCAGCAGTGCGGCCCCCTATAGGTCCACAGATACGCAGTATTTT. It translates to CASSAAPYRSTDTQYF.

V gene TRBV6-1 combines with J gene TRBJ2-1; no clear D. Germline assignment: CDR1 MNHNS and CDR2 SASEGT. V lost 7 bases and J 2 bases, leaving 21 bases between the germline ends. This CDR3 contains 17 residues. This chain's CDR3 is CASTPLIDGWAYNEQFF. The CDR3 DNA is TGTGCCAGCACCCCGTTAATCGACGGGTGGGCCTACAATGAGCAGTTCTTC.

The V gene is TRBV25-1, the J gene TRBJ1-6; 7 nucleotides match TRBD1. Trimming at V came to 2 bases and at J to 2 bases, leaving 0 bases not matched to a gene. The CDR3 runs 15 residues. Germline lookup yields CDR1 MGHDK and CDR2 SYGVNS. The CDR3 DNA reads TGTGCCAGCAGTGAAGGACAGGCCTATAATTCACCCCTCCACTTT. Translated: CASSEGQAYNSPLHF.

This clonotype was detected a few times. The chain has TRBV5-1 and TRBJ2-7; 8 nucleotides match TRBD1. After removal of 1 base from V and 3 bases from J, the junction contained 9 bases not matched to a gene. The CDR3 spans 16 residues. CDR1 and CDR2 from the germline V gene are SGHRS and YFSETQ. CDR3 DNA sequence: TGCGCCAGCAGCTTGAGTCCCGGGACAGGCAGCTACGAGCAGTACTTC. Residues: CASSLSPGTGSYEQYF.

In this sample, this clonotype turned up a few times. The V call is TRBV5-6, the J call TRBJ2-1, with D unresolved. The V gene lost 1 base and the J gene lost 13 bases, with 12 bases spanning the gap. The length of the CDR3 is 12 residues. Germline V lookup: CDR1 SGHDT, CDR2 YYEEEE. This CDR3 is CASSLSLPPQFF. The CDR3 nucleotides are TGTGCCAGCAGCTTGTCATTGCCGCCTCAGTTCTTC. Combining the CDR3 with reference TRBV5-6 and TRBJ2-1 gives the whole variable domain DAGVTQSPTHLIKTRGQQVTLRCSPKSGHDTVSWYQQALGQGPQFIFQYYEEEERQRGNFPDRFSGHQFPNYSSELNVNALLLGDSALYLCASSLSLPPQFFGPGTRLTVL.

This clonotype was seen more than once but under ten times. The rearrangement links TRBV20-1 to TRBJ1-2; the D gene is possibly TRBD1 (5 bases). Germline-derived CDR1 and CDR2 are DFQATT and SNEGSKA (reference sequence). V dropped 0 bases and J dropped 0 bases, with 8 bases sitting between them. The CDR3 loop spans 14 amino acids. CDR3 sequence: CSARERQSNYGYTF. CDR3 sequence (DNA): TGCAGTGCTAGAGAGAGACAGTCTAACTATGGCTACACCTTC.

The CDR3, as DNA: TGTGCCAGCAGTGGCCTACAGGTATCCCTTAATGAGCAGTTCTTC. Translation gives CASSGLQVSLNEQFF. The J gene is TRBJ2-1, the V gene TRBV25-1; a possible D gene is TRBD1 (5 bases). Germline CDR1 and CDR2: MGHDK and SYGVNS. The CDR3 contains 15 residues. Trimming left V 4 bases short and J 7 bases short, with 17 bases between.

The rearrangement links TRBV9 to TRBJ2-3; D gene uncertain. The CDR3 is 13 amino acids. Germline V CDR1 and CDR2: SGDLS, YYNGEE. V was shortened by 1 base and J by 3 bases, with 6 bases between the two germline ends. The CDR3 DNA is TGTGCCAGCAGCGTATCGATAACAGATACGCAGTATTTT. Translation: CASSVSITDTQYF. The whole variable domain, remainder taken from reference TRBV9 and TRBJ2-3, is DSGVTQTPKHLITATGQRVTLRCSPRSGDLSVYWYQQSLDQGLQFLIQYYNGEERAKGNILERFSAQQFPDLHSELNLSSLELGDSALYFCASSVSITDTQYFGPGTRLTVL.

V and J are TRBV2 and TRBJ1-1; TRBD1 matches 10 bases. Germline CDR1 reads SNHLY; CDR2 reads FYNNEI. This CDR3 region has 16 residues. V shed 8 bases and J 5 bases; nucleotides not matched to a gene: 14. CDR3 bases: TGTGCCAGCTGTTCCGGACAGGGGGTAAAAAAGACTGAAGCTTTCTTT. Its translation is CASCSGQGVKKTEAFF.

The CDR3: CASSPYRGLRIYEQYF. The DNA for the CDR3 is TGCGCCAGCAGCCCATATCGAGGACTTCGGATCTACGAGCAGTACTTC. The chain couples TRBV4-1 to TRBJ2-7; D is perhaps TRBD2 (5 bases). There are 16 residues in the CDR3. Germline assignment: CDR1 MGHRA and CDR2 YSYEKL. Trimming cost V 4 bases and J 3 bases, with 19 bases left between them.

This chain connects TRBV7-2 to TRBJ2-7, with 7 bases aligning to TRBD1. Germline loops: CDR1 SGHTA, CDR2 FQGNSA. The J segment lost 5 bases and the V segment lost 5 bases, leaving 9 bases of the junction unmatched. The CDR3 runs 14 residues. Written as DNA, the CDR3 is TGTGCCAGCAGCGCCGACAGGGTTTGGGACGAGCAGTACTTC. Its protein is CASSADRVWDEQYF.

About this clonotype: Germline and junction disagree at one end, which may indicate a read error. The chain carries TRBV3-1 and TRBJ1-1; D unresolved. Germline CDR1 reads LGHDT; CDR2 reads YNNKEL (reference sequence). The CDR3 contains 14 residues. CDR3 protein: CTSSLGQRDTEAFF. CDR3 DNA: TGTACCAGCAGTTTAGGGCAGCGGGACACTGAAGCTTTCTTT. The whole variable domain, filled in from reference TRBV3-1 and TRBJ1-1, reads DTAVSQTPKYLVTQMGNDKSIKCEQNLGHDTMYWYKQDSKKFLKIMFSYNNKELIINETVPNRFSPKSPDKAHLNLHINSLELGDSAVYFCTSSLGQRDTEAFFGQGTRLTVV.

This rearrangement joins TRBV9 to TRBJ1-2, with D possibly being TRBD1 (6 bases). Per the germline V gene, CDR1 is SGDLS and CDR2 is YYNGEE. The CDR3 totals 12 residues. V lost 4 bases, J lost 7 bases, and 11 bases lay in between. Here the CDR3 reads CASSPGHIGYTF. CDR3 DNA sequence: TGTGCCAGCAGCCCGGGACACATTGGCTACACCTTC.

The gene calls are TRBV29-1 and TRBJ2-7; 8 nucleotides agree with TRBD1. J lost 4 bases, V lost 7 bases, and 6 bases had no gene match. CDR1 and CDR2 (germline): SQVTM, ANQGSEA. This CDR3 is 12 amino acids long. The CDR3 region is CSADRGGYEQYF. For the CDR3, the DNA is TGCAGCGCTGACAGGGGTGGATACGAGCAGTACTTC.

There are a few counts of this clonotype. V is TRBV7-6 and J is TRBJ1-2; D is perhaps TRBD1 (5 bases). V was pared by 2 bases and J by 4 bases, with 11 bases between. The CDR3 is 14 residues long. The germline gives CDR1 SGHVS, CDR2 FNYEAQ. CDR3 region: CASSLFDGGYGYTF. CDR3 bases: TGTGCCAGCAGCTTATTTGACGGGGGCTATGGCTACACCTTC.

J is TRBJ2-5 and V is TRBV20-1; TRBD2 is a possible D gene (5 bases). The CDR3 runs 15 residues. Between the trimmed V and J ends, which lost 0 bases and 2 bases, there was a span of 13 bases. From germline, CDR1 is DFQATT and CDR2 SNEGSKA (reference sequence). CDR3 nucleotide sequence: TGCAGTGCTAGAGATCGTGCGACGGGGCAAGAGACCCAGTACTTC. Residues: CSARDRATGQETQYF.

The chain joins TRBV5-6 to TRBJ2-7, with D maybe TRBD2 (6 bases). The CDR3 extends over 14 amino acids. V shed 3 bases and J shed 2 bases, with 12 bases lying between them. Germline CDR1 and CDR2: SGHDT and YYEEEE. CDR3 protein: CASSYAGSPYEQYF. CDR3 nucleotide sequence: TGTGCCAGCAGCTACGCGGGGTCCCCCTACGAGCAGTACTTC.